What follows is one T cell receptor beta chain and its context. Its antigen is undetermined. Cultured CD4+ T-cell DNA underwent Oncomine TCR Beta short-read sequencing. A single record per CDR3 protein comes from TCRdb applying MiXCR to the PCR reads. The sample carries more than 15,000 distinct CDR3 sequences, roughly 30% recorded once. These data come from a study of vaccination and CD4 T cells after COVID-19. Regarding treatment: roughly ten-day PBMC culture with coronavirus spike peptide pools or control peptides (ViraFEST assay). Researchers grew the cells for under 11 days and then pulled out CD4+ T cells by negative selection. Germline-derived CDR1 and CDR2 are MNHNS and SASEGT. Trimming removed 6 bases from V and 4 bases from J, with 10 bases in between. The CDR3 covers 14 residues.

The sample consisted of cultured CD4+ T cells from blood. This TCR was recovered from a human donor with COVID-19. The genes are TRBV6-1 and TRBJ1-6, with TRBD1 as a possible D gene (5 bases). CDR3 region: CASRQGIYNSPLHF. In DNA form, the CDR3 reads TGTGCCAGCAGGCAGGGTATATATAATTCACCCCTCCACTTT.